Here is one T cell receptor beta chain with its context. It lacks a known antigen. At one end the junction does not follow the germline gene, possibly because of a read error. The entry originates in a study of blood T cell repertoires in COVID-19 (dated by TCRdb to the early 2020s). Study-level background: Samples from collaborators originated in the United States, Italy and Spain and spanned both the acute and convalescent phases of COVID-19. The prospective study material was composed of cDNA or gDNA derived from T cells, B-cell-depleted T cells, or PBMCs. Subjects who had been exposed to COVID-19, were actively infected with it, or had recovered from it provided the deeply sampled blood TCRbeta repertoires that made up the dataset. The repertoires were made available in a free public database intended to serve as a resource for research on the immune response to SARS-CoV-2. The samples were drawn from the first 160 participants of the ongoing ImmuneRACE study and from more than 1,000 subjects provided by 6 global collaborators. The sample metadata nearly always contained a de-identified subject ID, COVID-19 status, age in years and sex. HLA class I and class II types, where available, came from metadata supplied by the sample provider rather than from assay-based typing.

At one collaborating source in Seattle, patients were enrolled during active infection and were followed longitudinally through the course of disease. Whole blood was collected in K2EDTA tubes by collaborating institutions according to the institutions' own protocols. Collaborator samples were shipped for TCRbeta analysis as frozen whole blood, isolated PBMCs, or DNA extracted from either sample type. Based on the germline V gene (reference sequence), the CDR1 and CDR2 sequences are GTSNPN and SVGIG. The CDR3 holds 12 amino acids from the cysteine to the phenylalanine. The DNA shown is the 36-base CDR3, in frame from base 1. What the work shows at the level of the full study, not this receptor alone: The quantity of clinical and demographic metadata differed by source and by participant and was supplied without curation.

TCRbeta CDR3 regions were amplified from genomic DNA using the immunoSEQ Assay, a bias-controlled multiplex PCR. The original methods were these. Within the assay, amplification of reference gene primers was used to estimate how many nucleated cells each sample contained. To quantify the absolute abundance of each unique TCRbeta CDR3 rearrangement, sequence reads were collapsed and filtered. For each sample, productive Simpson clonality was calculated as the square root of Simpson's diversity index across productive rearrangements. Imported from immuneACCESS, the table was reduced by TCRdb to in-frame sequences with V and J called. These copies leave out some clones; in studies compared against another copy, an unresolved V gene accounts for under half, and the cause of the remainder is not known. D and trimming come from the DNA, and the V and J calls and clone size come from that table. In all, the sample holds 150,000 or so clones, and 75% to 90% of those were seen once. About an eighth of the sample is held by the ten biggest clonotypes.

The specimen sequenced was peripheral blood. This receptor was taken from a man between 18 and 29 years old with COVID-19, enrolled during active disease. The chain couples TRBV30 to TRBJ1-4, with TRBD1 perhaps the D gene, on 6 matching bases. CDR3 sequence: CAWRGRTAGMLF. The sequenced DNA: TGTGCCTGGAGGGGACGGACAGCGGGGATGCTTTTT.